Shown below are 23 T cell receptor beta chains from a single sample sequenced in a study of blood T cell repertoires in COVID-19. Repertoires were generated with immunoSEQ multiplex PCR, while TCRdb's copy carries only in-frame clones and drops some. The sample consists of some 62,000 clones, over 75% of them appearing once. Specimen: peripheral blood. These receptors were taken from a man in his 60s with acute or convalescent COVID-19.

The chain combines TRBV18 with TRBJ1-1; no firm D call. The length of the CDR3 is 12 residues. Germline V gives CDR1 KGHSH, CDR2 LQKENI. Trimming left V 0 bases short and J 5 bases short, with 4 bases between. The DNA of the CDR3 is TGTGCCAGCTCACCACCTCATACTGAAGCTTTCTTT. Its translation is CASSPPHTEAFF.

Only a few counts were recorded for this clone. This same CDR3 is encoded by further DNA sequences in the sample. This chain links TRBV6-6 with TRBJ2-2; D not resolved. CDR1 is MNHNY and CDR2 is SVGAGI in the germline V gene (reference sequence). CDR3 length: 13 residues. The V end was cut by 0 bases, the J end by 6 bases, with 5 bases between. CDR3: CASSYSSPGELFF. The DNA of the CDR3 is TGTGCCAGCAGTTACTCGAGCCCCGGGGAGCTGTTTTTT.

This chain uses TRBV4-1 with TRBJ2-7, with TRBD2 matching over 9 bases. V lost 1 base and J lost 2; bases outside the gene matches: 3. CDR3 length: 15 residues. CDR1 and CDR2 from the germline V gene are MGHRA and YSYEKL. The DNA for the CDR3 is TGCGCCAGCAGCCAAGTGGCGGGAGGGCCCTACGAGCAGTACTTC. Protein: CASSQVAGGPYEQYF.

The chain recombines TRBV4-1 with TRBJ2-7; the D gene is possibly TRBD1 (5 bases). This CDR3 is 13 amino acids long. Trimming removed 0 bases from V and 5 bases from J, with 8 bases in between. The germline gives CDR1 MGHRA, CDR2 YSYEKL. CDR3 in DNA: TGCGCCAGCAGCCAAGAAAGGGGCCACGAGCAGTACTTC. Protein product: CASSQERGHEQYF.

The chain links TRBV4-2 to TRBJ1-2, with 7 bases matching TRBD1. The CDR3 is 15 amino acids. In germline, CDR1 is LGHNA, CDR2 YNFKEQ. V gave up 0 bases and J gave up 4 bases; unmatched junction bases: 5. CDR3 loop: CASSQDLAGGYGYTF. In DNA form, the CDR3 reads TGTGCCAGCAGCCAAGATTTGGCAGGGGGCTATGGCTACACCTTC.

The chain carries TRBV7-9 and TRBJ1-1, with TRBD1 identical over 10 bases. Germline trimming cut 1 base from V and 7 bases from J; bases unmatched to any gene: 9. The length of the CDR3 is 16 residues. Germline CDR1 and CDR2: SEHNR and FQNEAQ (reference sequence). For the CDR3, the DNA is TGTGCCAGCAGCTTAGGAGACAGGGGGCGGTTCATTGAAGCTTTCTTT. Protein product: CASSLGDRGRFIEAFF.

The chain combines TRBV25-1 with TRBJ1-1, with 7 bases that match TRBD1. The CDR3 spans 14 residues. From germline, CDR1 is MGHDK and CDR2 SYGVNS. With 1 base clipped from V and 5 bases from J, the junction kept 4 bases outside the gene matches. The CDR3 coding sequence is TGTGCCAGCAGTGAATTTGGCAGGGGGACTGAAGCTTTCTTT. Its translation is CASSEFGRGTEAFF.

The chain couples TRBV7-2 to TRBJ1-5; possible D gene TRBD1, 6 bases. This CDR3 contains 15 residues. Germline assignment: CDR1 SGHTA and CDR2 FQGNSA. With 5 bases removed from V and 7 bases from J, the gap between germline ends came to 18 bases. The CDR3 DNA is TGTGCCAGCAGCATAGAAGAGGGGGAAGACCAGCCCCAGCATTTT. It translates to CASSIEEGEDQPQHF.

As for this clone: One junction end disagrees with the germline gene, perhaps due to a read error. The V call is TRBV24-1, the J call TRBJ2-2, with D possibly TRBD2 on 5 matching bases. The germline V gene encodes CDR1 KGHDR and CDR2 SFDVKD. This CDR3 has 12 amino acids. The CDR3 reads CATSDNDYLMIF. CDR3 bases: TGTGCCACCAGTGACAACGACTATCTTATGATTTTT.

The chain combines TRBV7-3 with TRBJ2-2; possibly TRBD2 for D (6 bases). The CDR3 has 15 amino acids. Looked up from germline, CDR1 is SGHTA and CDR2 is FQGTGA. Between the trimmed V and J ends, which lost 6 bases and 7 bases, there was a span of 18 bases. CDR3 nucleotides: TGTGCCAGCAGACCCGCTGGCGGAGGGTACGGGGAGCTGTTTTTT. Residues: CASRPAGGGYGELFF.

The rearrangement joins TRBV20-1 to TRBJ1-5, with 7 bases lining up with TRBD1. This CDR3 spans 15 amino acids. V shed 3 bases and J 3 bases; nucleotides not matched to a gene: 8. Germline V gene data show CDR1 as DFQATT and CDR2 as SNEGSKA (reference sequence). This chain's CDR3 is CSASWTGSSNQPQHF. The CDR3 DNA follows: TGCAGTGCTAGTTGGACAGGCTCTTCCAATCAGCCCCAGCATTTT.

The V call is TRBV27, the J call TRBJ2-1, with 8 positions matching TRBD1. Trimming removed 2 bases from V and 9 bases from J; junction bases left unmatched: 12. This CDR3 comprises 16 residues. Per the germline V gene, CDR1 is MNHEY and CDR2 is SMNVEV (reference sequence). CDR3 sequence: CASSLVRDRGSGEQFF. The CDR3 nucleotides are TGTGCCAGCAGTTTAGTAAGAGACAGGGGCTCCGGTGAGCAGTTCTTC.

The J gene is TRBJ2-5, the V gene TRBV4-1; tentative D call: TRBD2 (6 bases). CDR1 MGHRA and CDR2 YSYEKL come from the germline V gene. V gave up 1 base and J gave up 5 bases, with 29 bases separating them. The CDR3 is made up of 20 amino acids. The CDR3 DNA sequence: TGCGCCAGCAGCCAAGTTCATAGGGCGAGAGCGGGTCGGGGCAGGGAGACCCAGTACTTC. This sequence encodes CASSQVHRARAGRGRETQYF.

The CDR3 is CASSAGTANTEAFF. The CDR3 DNA is TGTGCCAGCAGCGCCGGGACAGCCAACACTGAAGCTTTCTTT. This rearrangement joins TRBV5-5 to TRBJ1-1; TRBD1 aligns across 7 bases. This CDR3 contains 14 residues. Germline CDR1 is SGHKS and CDR2 is YYEKEE (reference sequence). Trimming took 4 bases from V and 2 from J; bases not matched to a gene: 5.

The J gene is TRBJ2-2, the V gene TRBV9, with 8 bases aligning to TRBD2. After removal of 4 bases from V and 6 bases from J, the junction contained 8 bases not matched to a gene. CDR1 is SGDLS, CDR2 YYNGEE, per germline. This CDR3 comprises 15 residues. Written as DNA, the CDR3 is TGTGCCAGCAGCTATAGCGGGACCGGTTCCGGGGAGCTGTTTTTT. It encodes CASSYSGTGSGELFF.

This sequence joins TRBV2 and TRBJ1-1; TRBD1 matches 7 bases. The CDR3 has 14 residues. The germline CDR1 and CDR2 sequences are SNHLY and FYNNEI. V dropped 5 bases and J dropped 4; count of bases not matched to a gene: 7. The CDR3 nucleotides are TGTGCCAGCAGTTTGACAGGGTTTAGCACTGAAGCTTTCTTT. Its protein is CASSLTGFSTEAFF.

CDR3 sequence: CASSSSLRGGGNEQFF. As DNA, the CDR3 is TGCGCCAGCAGCTCTTCCCTCCGCGGGGGTGGCAATGAGCAGTTCTTC. The chain links TRBV5-1 to TRBJ2-1; 7 nucleotides line up with TRBD2. Per the germline V gene, CDR1 is SGHRS and CDR2 is YFSETQ. V gave up 3 bases and J gave up 6 bases; unmatched junction bases: 12. The CDR3 contains 16 residues.

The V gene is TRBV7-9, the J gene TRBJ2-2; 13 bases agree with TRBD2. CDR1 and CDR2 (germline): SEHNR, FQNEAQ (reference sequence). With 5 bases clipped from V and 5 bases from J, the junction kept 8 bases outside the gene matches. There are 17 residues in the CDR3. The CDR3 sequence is CASSRRTSGSLTGELFF. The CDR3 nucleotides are TGTGCCAGCAGCCGAAGGACTAGCGGGAGTTTAACCGGGGAGCTGTTTTTT. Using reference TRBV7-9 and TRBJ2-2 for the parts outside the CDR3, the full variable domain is DTGVSQNPRHKITKRGQNVTFRCDPISEHNRLYWYRQTLGQGPEFLTYFQNEAQLEKSRLLSDRFSAERPKGSFSTLEIQRTEQGDSAMYLCASSRRTSGSLTGELFFGEGSRLTVL.

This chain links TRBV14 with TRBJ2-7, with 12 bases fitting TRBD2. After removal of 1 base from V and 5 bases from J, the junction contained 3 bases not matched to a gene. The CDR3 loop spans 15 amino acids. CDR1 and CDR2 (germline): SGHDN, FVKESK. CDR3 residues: CASSQARLAGDEQYF. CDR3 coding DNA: TGTGCCAGCAGCCAAGCAAGACTAGCGGGAGACGAGCAGTACTTC.

DNA of the CDR3: TGTGCCTGGAGCTTACAGGGGGCTACCGCTCAGCCCCAGCATTTT. Translating it yields CAWSLQGATAQPQHF. The V and J genes are TRBV30 and TRBJ1-5, with TRBD1 identical over 9 bases. This CDR3 contains 15 residues. V shed 3 bases and J 6 bases; nucleotides not matched to a gene: 9. CDR1 GTSNPN and CDR2 SVGIG come from the germline V gene (reference sequence).

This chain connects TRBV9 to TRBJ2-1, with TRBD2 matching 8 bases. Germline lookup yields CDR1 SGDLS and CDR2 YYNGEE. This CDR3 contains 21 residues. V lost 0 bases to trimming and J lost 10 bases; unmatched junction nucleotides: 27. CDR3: CASSVGVWAGGLTRPQSEQFF. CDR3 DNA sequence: TGTGCCAGCAGCGTAGGGGTGTGGGCGGGAGGCCTCACTCGGCCACAATCGGAGCAGTTCTTC.

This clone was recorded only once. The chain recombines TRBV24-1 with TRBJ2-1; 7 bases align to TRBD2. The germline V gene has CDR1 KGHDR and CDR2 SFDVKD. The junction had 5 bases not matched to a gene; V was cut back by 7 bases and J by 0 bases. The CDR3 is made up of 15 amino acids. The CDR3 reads CATSDASGSYNEQFF. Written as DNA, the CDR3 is TGTGCCACCAGCGACGCTAGCGGCTCCTACAATGAGCAGTTCTTC.

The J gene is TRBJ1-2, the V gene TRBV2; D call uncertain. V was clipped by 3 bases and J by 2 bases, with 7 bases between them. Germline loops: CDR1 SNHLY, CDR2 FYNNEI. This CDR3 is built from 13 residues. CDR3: CASSEGRNYGYTF. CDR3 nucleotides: TGTGCCAGCAGTGAGGGCAGAAACTATGGCTACACCTTC.